This T cell receptor (beta chain) was documented in a study of identical twins. In TCRdb, the 5' RACE reads were re-called with MiXCR into one record per CDR3 protein. The table has 1.5 million to 2 million distinct CDR3 sequences, around a third seen once; the top ten hold around 0.25%. This clonotype was found a few times. This CDR3 spans 13 amino acids. Deletions cut 6 bases from V and 7 bases from J, with 13 bases between. CDR1 is ENHRY and CDR2 is SYGVKD in the germline V gene. The source material was cord blood. This sequence originates from a newborn girl in good health. The chain uses TRBV10-3 and TRBJ2-1; D possibly corresponds to TRBD2 (5 bases). The CDR3 protein is CAISEGVRNEQFF. The DNA of the CDR3 is TGTGCCATCAGCGAGGGAGTTAGGAATGAGCAGTTCTTC.